Sequencing of this TCR beta chain was carried out in a study of cytomegalovirus exposure and HLA in healthy donors. The study's findings and limits: Reportedly, cytomegalovirus status was diagnosed with high sensitivity and specificity. It was found in a later analysis that first-cohort TCR clusters tended to co-occur in the 100 to 150 validation repertoires.

The CDR3 loop spans 17 amino acids. Germline values: CDR1 SGHRS, CDR2 YFSETQ. Germline trimming cut 7 bases from V and 2 bases from J; bases unmatched to any gene: 11. The assay was immunoSEQ multiplex PCR, and TCRdb's table has in-frame clones only and misses some. The sample has 180,000 or so clones; about 89% are singletons. This clone was detected once. The antigen remains unidentified. The clonotype originates from a man aged 25 to 45 in good health and CMV-seropositive. Sequenced sample: PBMCs. This chain links TRBV5-1 with TRBJ2-1, with 11 bases fitting TRBD1. The CDR3: CASSMNWTGGAYNEQFF. CDR3 bases: TGCGCCAGCTCGATGAACTGGACAGGGGGCGCCTACAATGAGCAGTTCTTC.